The source of this T cell receptor (beta chain) is a study of identical twins (TCRdb year 2016). With respect to the entire study: The study deep-sequenced TCR alpha and beta repertoires from monozygotic twins, unrelated adults of various ages and cord blood to test whether fetal clonotypes persist. To rule out contamination, the twin experiments were replicated at different times with different library preparation protocols.

Only a few counts were recorded for this clonotype. Its antigen target is currently unknown. Per-base quality was not reported, and no clone a single base away is much larger than it. The library came from 5' RACE. Sequencing was carried out with an Illumina HiSeq 2000. Template switching added a universal primer binding site, and the final cDNA carried a unique molecular identifier that allowed TCR cDNA molecules to be counted accurately. First-strand cDNA for TCR alpha and beta chains was synthesized from specific primers in the conserved constant-segment region. To control for contamination, every cDNA library carried two barcodes: a SMART-Mk sample barcode plus Illumina barcodes. Two successive PCR steps introduced TruSeq adapter sequences along with Illumina sample barcodes. The Illumina HiSeq platform was used with custom primers to sequence TCR alpha and beta cDNA libraries. The paper's processing steps were these. Unique molecular identifiers were extracted from raw reads with MiGEC, and CDR3 positions were determined with MiXCR. Recombination models were inferred per individual with the repgenHMM and IGoR tools using an EM algorithm. The analysis of shared clonotypes was done with the tcR package in R, with sharing normalized by the product of cloneset sizes. To study raw recombination without the effects of thymic and clonal selection, out-of-frame nonproductive sequences were analyzed. The public reads were quality trimmed at Q25 with fastp and then assembled into clones with MiXCR by TCRdb, keeping productive beta chains. All rows with the same CDR3 protein become a single entry with the most common DNA and genes. In this record, the V and J calls reflect TCRdb's handling and not the investigators' own analysis. This sample gives about 1.7 million distinct CDR3 sequences in total; less than 35% of them show up just once. Of the sample, about 0.3% is held by the ten largest clones.

The investigation overall reported the following: Fewer insertions were carried by abundant cord blood beta clonotypes; a weaker similar trend was observed in young adult naive repertoires, while no such trend was observed in memory repertoires. In monozygotic twins, recombination models systematically underestimated out-of-frame TCR alpha sharing, but the models matched the sharing seen between unrelated individuals. Compared with coincidental sharing between unrelated individuals, an excess of low generation-probability sequences was observed among out-of-frame TCR alpha sequences shared between twins. Invariant T cells such as MAIT and iNKT could partly confound zero-insertion analyses, though diverse VJ usage argued against this for most clonotypes. Excess twin sharing in beta out-of-frame sequences was weaker because fewer shared sequences lowered the signal-to-noise ratio. Because the same donors could not be followed over many years, the conclusions relied on cross-sectional statistical analysis.

Every donor in the study was a healthy Caucasian. Sequencing was carried out using cord blood. The clonotype originates from a newborn girl in good health.

CDR3 region: CASSFRGTWTSGSYEQYF. The sequenced DNA is TGTGCCAGCAGTTTTCGGGGGACCTGGACTAGCGGGAGCTACGAGCAGTACTTC. The sequence is built from TRBV27 and TRBJ2-7, with 13 middle bases fitting TRBD2. The germline V gene encodes CDR1 MNHEY and CDR2 SMNVEV (reference sequence). Its CDR3 holds 18 amino acids, cysteine through phenylalanine. Only the CDR3 portion is preserved as DNA: 54 bases, with reading frame beginning at the first base. V is cut back by 3 bases and J by 3 bases, with 11 bases in the junction unmatched.